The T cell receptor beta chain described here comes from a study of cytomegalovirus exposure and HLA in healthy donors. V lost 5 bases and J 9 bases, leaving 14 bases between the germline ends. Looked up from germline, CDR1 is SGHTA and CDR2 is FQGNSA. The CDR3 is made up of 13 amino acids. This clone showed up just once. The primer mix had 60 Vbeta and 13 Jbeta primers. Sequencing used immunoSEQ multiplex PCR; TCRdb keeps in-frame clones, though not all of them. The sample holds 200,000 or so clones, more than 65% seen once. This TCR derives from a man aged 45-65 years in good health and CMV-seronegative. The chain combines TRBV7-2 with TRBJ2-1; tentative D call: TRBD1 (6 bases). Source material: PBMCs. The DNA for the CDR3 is TGTGCCAGCAGCCGCGACGGACAGTTTGAGCAGTTCTTC. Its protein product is CASSRDGQFEQFF.